Each of the 14 T cell receptor beta chains below was sequenced from the same sample in a study of vaccination and CD4 T cells after COVID-19. Sequence data for DNA of cultured CD4+ T cells were generated by the Oncomine TCR Beta short-read assay. TCRdb reprocessed the PCR reads with MiXCR, giving one entry per CDR3 protein. The sample carries under 25,000 distinct CDR3 sequences, roughly two fifths recorded once. Treatment in this sample: roughly ten-day PBMC culture with coronavirus spike peptide pools or control peptides (ViraFEST assay). These receptors have no known antigen. The material was CD4+ T cells from blood, cultured in vitro, obtained after SARS-CoV-2 vaccination. The receptors shown here come from a human donor who had recovered from COVID-19.

This clonotype was seen a few times. The chain combines TRBV7-2 with TRBJ2-1, with TRBD2 matching 13 bases. The CDR3 sequence is 16 residues long. Unmatched junction bases numbered 8, after V lost 5 bases and J lost 7 bases. Germline values: CDR1 SGHTA, CDR2 FQGNSA. CDR3 in DNA: TGTGCCAGCAGCGCGAGGACTAGCGGGAGTACGAATGAGCAGTTCTTC. Translating gives CASSARTSGSTNEQFF.

In its sample, this clonotype was seen a few times. The chain recombines TRBV7-9 with TRBJ1-1; TRBD1 is a possible D gene (6 bases). CDR3 length equals 14 residues. V lost 5 bases to trimming and J lost 1 base, with 11 bases between them. From germline, CDR1 is SEHNR and CDR2 FQNEAQ (reference sequence). CDR3 DNA: TGTGCCAGCAGCCGCGGGGGCACGAACACTGAAGCTTTCTTT. Its protein product is CASSRGGTNTEAFF.

This clonotype was counted a few times. This chain links TRBV30 with TRBJ1-2; perhaps TRBD1 as D (6 bases). V lost 2 bases and J lost 0, with 10 bases in between. The CDR3 loop spans 14 amino acids. CDR1 and CDR2 from the germline V gene are GTSNPN and SVGIG (reference sequence). CDR3 loop: CAWSRGGSNYGYTF. Written as DNA, the CDR3 is TGTGCCTGGAGTCGGGGGGGCTCTAACTATGGCTACACCTTC.

This clonotype was seen only a few times. The chain uses TRBV20-1 and TRBJ1-6; 7 positions match TRBD1. The CDR3 runs 15 residues. V shed 0 bases and J 7 bases; nucleotides not matched to a gene: 6. CDR1 and CDR2 (germline): DFQATT, SNEGSKA (reference sequence). For the CDR3, the DNA is TGCAGTGCTAGAGACTCAGGCAGGGGGAATTCACCCCTCCACTTT. Translating it yields CSARDSGRGNSPLHF.

The chain employs TRBV4-3 and TRBJ2-5, with D maybe TRBD1 (6 bases). CDR3 length: 16 residues. V shed 0 bases and J shed 1 base, with 12 bases lying between them. Germline V CDR1 and CDR2: LGHNA, YSLEER. CDR3 DNA: TGCGCCAGCAGCCAAGAGGACCGGACAGTCCAAGAGACCCAGTACTTC. Translation: CASSQEDRTVQETQYF.

J is TRBJ1-5 and V is TRBV6-1; D not certain. The V gene lost 6 bases and the J gene lost 5 bases, with 8 bases spanning the gap. The CDR3 totals 12 residues. Per the germline V gene, CDR1 is MNHNS and CDR2 is SASEGT. For the CDR3, the DNA is TGTGCCAGCAGAAACGGGGATCAGCCCCAGCATTTT. Protein sequence: CASRNGDQPQHF.

The rearrangement links TRBV27 to TRBJ1-6; unclear D gene. From germline, CDR1 is MNHEY and CDR2 SMNVEV (reference sequence). There are 15 residues in the CDR3. Trimming removed 5 bases from V and 3 bases from J, with 11 bases in between. The CDR3 loop reads CASSRTASYNSPLHF. Here the CDR3 DNA reads TGTGCCAGCAGTCGGACCGCCAGCTATAATTCACCCCTCCACTTT.

The chain recombines TRBV4-3 with TRBJ2-1, with D possibly being TRBD2 (6 bases). Trimming shortened V by 4 bases and J by 5 bases, and 18 bases separated the two germline ends. Germline V lookup: CDR1 LGHNA, CDR2 YSLEER. This CDR3 has 16 amino acids. CDR3 DNA sequence: TGCGCCAGCAGCCTCTCCGGAGGGCCGGCCCACAATGAGCAGTTCTTC. It yields the protein CASSLSGGPAHNEQFF.

This clonotype was observed a single time. This chain connects TRBV30 to TRBJ1-2; D is uncertain. This CDR3 spans 11 amino acids. V lost 7 bases, J lost 7 bases, and 13 bases lay in between. CDR1 and CDR2 from the germline V gene are GTSNPN and SVGIG (reference sequence). The CDR3 spells CASITPFGYTF. The CDR3 coding sequence is TGTGCCTCTATTACCCCTTTTGGCTACACCTTC.

This clonotype was detected a few times. The CDR3 loop reads CSARVGPNKNIQYF. The CDR3 DNA follows: TGCAGTGCTAGAGTCGGACCGAACAAAAACATTCAGTACTTC. This chain connects TRBV20-1 to TRBJ2-4; D ambiguous. The V gene's germline CDR1 is DFQATT and CDR2 SNEGSKA (reference sequence). The CDR3 spans 14 residues. The ends were cut back, 1 base at V and 3 bases at J, with 10 bases in the middle.

This clonotype was seen a few times. This CDR3 is CASSTVIWGPQYF. The DNA for the CDR3 is TGTGCCAGTAGTACCGTGATTTGGGGGCCTCAGTACTTC. This chain joins TRBV19 and TRBJ2-4; a possible D gene is TRBD1 (6 bases). This CDR3 has 13 amino acids. The V end was cut by 4 bases, the J end by 12 bases, with 16 bases between. Germline loops: CDR1 LNHDA, CDR2 SQIVND (reference sequence).

This clonotype has more than one count but fewer than ten. V and J are TRBV20-1 and TRBJ1-4, with 7 positions matching TRBD1. The CDR3 has 15 amino acids. Germline V gene lookup returns CDR1 DFQATT and CDR2 SNEGSKA (reference sequence). After removal of 0 bases from V and 3 bases from J, the junction contained 4 bases not matched to a gene. In DNA, the CDR3 is TGCAGTGCTAGAGATCAGACAGGGTCTAATGAAAAACTGTTTTTT. Its protein is CSARDQTGSNEKLFF.

In this sample, this clonotype turned up a few times. J is TRBJ2-7 and V is TRBV2; D is unclear. Trimming removed 8 bases from V and 6 bases from J, with 14 bases in between. Germline loops: CDR1 SNHLY, CDR2 FYNNEI. CDR3 length: 12 amino acids. CDR3 sequence: CASGTTPSEQYF. The CDR3 coding sequence is TGTGCCAGCGGAACCACTCCTAGCGAGCAGTACTTC.

This clonotype was observed a handful of times. V usage is TRBV19 and J usage is TRBJ1-1; no firm D call. The V and J ends lost 2 bases and 10 bases respectively, with 14 bases between them. CDR1 and CDR2 from the germline V gene are LNHDA and SQIVND (reference sequence). The CDR3 contains 13 residues. CDR3 nucleotides: TGTGCCAGTAGTATATTCTTTCAGGAGACAGCTTTCTTT. Its protein is CASSIFFQETAFF. Full variable domain (remainder filled in from reference TRBV19 and TRBJ1-1): DGGITQSPKYLFRKEGQNVTLSCEQNLNHDAMYWYRQDPGQGLRLIYYSQIVNDFQKGDIAEGYSVSREKKESFPLTVTSAQKNPTAFYLCASSIFFQETAFFGQGTRLTVV.